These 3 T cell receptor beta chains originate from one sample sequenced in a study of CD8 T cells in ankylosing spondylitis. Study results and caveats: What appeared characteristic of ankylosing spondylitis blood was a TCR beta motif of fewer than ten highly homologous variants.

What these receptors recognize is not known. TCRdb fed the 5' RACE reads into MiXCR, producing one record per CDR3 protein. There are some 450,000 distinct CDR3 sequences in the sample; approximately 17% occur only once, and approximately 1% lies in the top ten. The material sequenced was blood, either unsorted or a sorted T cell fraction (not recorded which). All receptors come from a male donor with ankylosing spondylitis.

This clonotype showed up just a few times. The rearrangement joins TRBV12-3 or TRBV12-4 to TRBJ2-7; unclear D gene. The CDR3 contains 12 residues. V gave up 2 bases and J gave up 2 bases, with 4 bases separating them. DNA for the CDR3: TGTGCCAGCAGTTTATGGCCCTACGAGCAGTACTTC. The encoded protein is CASSLWPYEQYF.

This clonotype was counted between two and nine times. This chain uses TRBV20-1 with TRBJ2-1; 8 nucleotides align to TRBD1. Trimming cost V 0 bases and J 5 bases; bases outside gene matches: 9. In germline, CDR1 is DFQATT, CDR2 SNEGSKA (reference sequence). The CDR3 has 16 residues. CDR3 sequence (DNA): TGCAGTGCTAGAGATTCTCGACAGGGGCCCCACAATGAGCAGTTCTTC. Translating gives CSARDSRQGPHNEQFF.

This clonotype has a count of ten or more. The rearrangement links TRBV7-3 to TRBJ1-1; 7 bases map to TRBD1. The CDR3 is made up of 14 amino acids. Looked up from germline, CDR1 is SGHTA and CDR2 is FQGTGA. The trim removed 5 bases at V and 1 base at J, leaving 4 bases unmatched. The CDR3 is CASSKGQANTEAFF. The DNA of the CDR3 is TGTGCCAGCAGCAAAGGACAGGCGAACACTGAAGCTTTCTTT.